Listed here are 22 T cell receptor beta chains from one sample, sequenced in a study of blood T cells in healthy people across ages. Through a sample-barcoded 5' primer and a J-beta primer mix, a second PCR was run for 7 to 11 cycles. TCRdb re-called the 5' RACE reads with MiXCR, one entry per CDR3 protein. The sample holds roughly 900,000 distinct CDR3 sequences; around 30% are singletons and the top ten take around a sixth. Sequencing used blood. The receptors here all came from a woman older than 75 in good health.

This chain uses TRBV3-1 with TRBJ1-4; D unclear. The CDR3 runs 14 residues. Per germline, CDR1 LGHDT and CDR2 YNNKEL (reference sequence). Trimming stripped 4 bases from V and 4 bases from J, with 10 bases between. This CDR3 is CASSRRSNNEKLFF. CDR3 DNA sequence: TGTGCCAGCAGCCGAAGGTCCAATAATGAAAAACTGTTTTTT.

In this sample, this clonotype turned up a few times. The chain combines TRBV20-1 with TRBJ2-5, with TRBD2 identical over 13 bases. CDR1 DFQATT and CDR2 SNEGSKA come from the germline V gene (reference sequence). With V trimmed by 6 bases and J by 11 bases, 18 bases remained unmatched. CDR3 size: 16 residues. CDR3 region: CSAVTSGGASYNEQYF. In DNA, the CDR3 is TGCAGTGCCGTAACTAGCGGGGGGGCCAGTTACAATGAGCAGTACTTC.

This clonotype was recorded only once. The chain employs TRBV7-3 and TRBJ2-1; D not resolved. The CDR3 consists of 15 residues. Between the trimmed V and J ends, which lost 1 base and 2 bases, there was a span of 9 bases. CDR1 and CDR2 (germline): SGHTA, FQGTGA. CDR3: CASSLSQFPYNEQFF. CDR3 DNA sequence: TGTGCCAGCAGCTTAAGTCAGTTCCCCTACAATGAGCAGTTCTTC.

This clonotype was seen ten or more times. This chain connects TRBV7-2 to TRBJ1-4; D is uncertain. V gave up 5 bases and J gave up 5 bases, with 9 bases separating them. Germline CDR1 SGHTA, CDR2 FQGNSA. CDR3 size: 13 residues. CDR3 sequence reads: CASSPRSNEKLFF. The DNA for the CDR3 is TGTGCCAGCAGCCCAAGGAGCAATGAAAAACTGTTTTTT.

Turning to this clonotype: This may be a read error: a much more frequent sequence differs by one nucleotide. The chain joins TRBV20-1 to TRBJ2-6, with 7 positions matching TRBD1. This CDR3 contains 18 residues. V dropped 5 bases and J dropped 0; count of bases not matched to a gene: 13. Germline loops: CDR1 DFQATT, CDR2 SNEGSKA (reference sequence). This CDR3 reads CSACAFSGTDSGANVLTF. CDR3 DNA sequence: TGCAGTGCTTGTGCTTTCTCCGGGACAGACTCTGGGGCCAACGTCCTGACTTTC.

This clonotype appeared a few times. This chain connects TRBV6-6 to TRBJ1-4, with D hard to call. CDR3 length: 16 residues. Germline-derived CDR1 and CDR2 are MNHNY and SVGAGI (reference sequence). Deletions cut 0 bases from V and 3 bases from J, with 11 bases between. The CDR3 spells CASSYSRRGSNEKLFF. The CDR3 nucleotides read TGTGCCAGCAGTTACTCCAGGCGTGGATCTAATGAAAAACTGTTTTTT.

This clonotype was recorded only once. The chain uses TRBV5-1 and TRBJ2-7; TRBD2 aligns across 8 bases. The J call may be mistaken, given a closer DNA end match to TRBJ2-5. The CDR3 spans 14 residues. Looked up from germline, CDR1 is SGHRS and CDR2 is YFSETQ. CDR3 bases: TGCGCCAGTAGCCCAGCGGGGGACCTAGAGACCCAGTACTTC. It codes for CASSPAGDLETQYF.

The chain uses TRBV7-9 and TRBJ1-2; D ambiguous. Germline values: CDR1 SEHNR, CDR2 FQNEAQ (reference sequence). This CDR3 spans 15 amino acids. Trimming pared 1 base from V and 6 bases from J, leaving 15 bases between. CDR3 amino acids: CASSLDRVSGHGYTF. In DNA, the CDR3 is TGTGCCAGCAGCTTAGACCGGGTCTCCGGCCATGGCTACACCTTC.

In its sample, this clonotype was seen many times. The chain recombines TRBV7-2 with TRBJ1-6; D possibly corresponds to TRBD1 (5 bases). Trimming took off 8 bases at V and 7 bases at J, with 18 bases between the two ends. The germline V gene encodes CDR1 SGHTA and CDR2 FQGNSA. This CDR3 has 15 amino acids. This CDR3 reads CASSGTQAGNSPLHF. CDR3 sequence (DNA): TGTGCCAGCTCCGGGACGCAGGCGGGAAATTCACCCCTCCACTTT.

This clonotype was observed at least ten times. The V and J genes are TRBV4-3 and TRBJ2-3; a weak D match, TRBD2 (5 bases). The V end was cut by 1 base, the J end by 5 bases, with 10 bases between. CDR3 length: 14 residues. The germline V gene has CDR1 LGHNA and CDR2 YSLEER. The CDR3 region is CASSQATGLDTQYF. In nucleotides, the CDR3 is TGCGCCAGCAGCCAAGCGACGGGGTTAGATACGCAGTATTTT.

In regard to this clonotype: A much larger clone is a single base away; this may be a read error. The V gene is TRBV20-1, the J gene TRBJ1-2; no reliable D call. This CDR3 is built from 11 residues. Looked up from germline, CDR1 is DFQATT and CDR2 is SNEGSKA (reference sequence). This chain's CDR3 is CRAGPLYGYTF. CDR3 DNA: TGCAGGGCAGGACCGCTCTATGGCTACACCTTC.

The chain has TRBV20-1 and TRBJ2-7; D possibly corresponds to TRBD1 (5 bases). V lost 1 base and J lost 6, with 16 bases in between. CDR3 length: 14 residues. Germline-derived CDR1 and CDR2 are DFQATT and SNEGSKA (reference sequence). The CDR3 reads CSARVGAARAEQYF. DNA of the CDR3: TGCAGTGCTAGAGTAGGGGCAGCGAGAGCCGAGCAGTACTTC.

This clonotype was recorded many times. The rearrangement uses TRBV14 and TRBJ2-5; 12 bases line up with TRBD2. The CDR3 covers 16 residues. Germline trimming cut 3 bases from V and 4 bases from J; bases unmatched to any gene: 6. Germline V gene lookup returns CDR1 SGHDN and CDR2 FVKESK. In nucleotides, the CDR3 is TGTGCCAGCAGCCAGGGTGGACTAGCGGGGAGAGAGACCCAGTACTTC. Protein sequence: CASSQGGLAGRETQYF.

This clonotype was seen ten or more times. This chain uses TRBV20-1 with TRBJ2-1, with 8 bases fitting TRBD2. CDR3 length: 17 amino acids. V was clipped by 0 bases and J by 3 bases; unmatched bases: 10. CDR1 DFQATT and CDR2 SNEGSKA come from the germline V gene (reference sequence). The chain's CDR3 is CSARDSLAGTFYNEQFF. The CDR3 DNA reads as TGCAGTGCTAGAGATTCATTAGCGGGAACCTTCTACAATGAGCAGTTCTTC.

V is TRBV6-2 or TRBV6-3 and J is TRBJ1-6, with D uncertain. There are 16 residues in the CDR3. Germline CDR1 reads MNHEY; CDR2 reads SVGEGT. V was pared by 2 bases and J by 13 bases, with 21 bases between. The CDR3 loop is CASSYGPTIDAVPLHF. In DNA form, the CDR3 reads TGTGCCAGCAGTTACGGCCCGACTATCGACGCGGTCCCCCTCCACTTT.

The rearrangement uses TRBV3-1 and TRBJ2-1; no reliable D call. The tail of the sequence fits TRBJ2-7 better, so the J call may be wrong. This CDR3 has 15 residues. Per the germline V gene, CDR1 is LGHDT and CDR2 is YNNKEL (reference sequence). The CDR3 spells CASSPGWVSYNEQYF. The CDR3 DNA sequence: TGTGCCAGCAGCCCCGGCTGGGTCTCCTACAATGAGCAGTACTTC.

This clonotype was seen repeatedly, ten times or more. The chain has TRBV7-2 and TRBJ1-5; a possible D gene is TRBD1 (6 bases). This CDR3 region has 15 residues. Trimming took off 2 bases at V and 7 bases at J, with 15 bases between the two ends. The V gene's germline CDR1 is SGHTA and CDR2 FQGNSA. CDR3 residues: CASSLWGGGRQPQHF. As DNA, the CDR3 is TGTGCCAGCAGCTTATGGGGTGGGGGGCGGCAGCCCCAGCATTTT.

This clonotype came up many times. The gene calls are TRBV11-3 and TRBJ2-7; TRBD1 or TRBD2 may be the D gene (5 bases each). The CDR3 spans 13 residues. Per germline, CDR1 SGHNT and CDR2 YENEEA. Trimming took off 5 bases at V and 3 bases at J, with 11 bases between the two ends. CDR3 nucleotide sequence: TGTGCCAGCAGCAAATCGGGACGCTACGAGCAGTACTTC. Its translation is CASSKSGRYEQYF.

Note on this clonotype: A much larger clone sits a single nucleotide away, making a read error possible. The J gene is TRBJ2-4, the V gene TRBV7-9; the D gene is possibly TRBD2 (6 bases). The J call could be wrong; TRBJ2-7 is a better fit for the DNA end. This CDR3 is built from 15 residues. Germline V gene sequence: CDR1 SEHNR, CDR2 FQNEAQ (reference sequence). In DNA form, the CDR3 reads TGTGCCAGCAGCTTAAGTGGAGGGGAATTATACGAGCAGTACTTC. Residues: CASSLSGGELYEQYF.

Ten or more counts support this clonotype. CDR3 amino acids: CASSQAPRETQYF. CDR3 in DNA: TGCGCCAGCAGCCAAGCACCGAGGGAGACCCAGTACTTC. The chain joins TRBV4-3 to TRBJ2-5; D unresolved. The germline V and J ends were trimmed by 1 base and 5 bases, with 8 bases remaining between them. The CDR3 is 13 amino acids. Germline V gene sequence: CDR1 LGHNA, CDR2 YSLEER.

The chain employs TRBV5-1 and TRBJ2-2; D is undetermined. Deletions cut 0 bases from V and 3 bases from J, with 9 bases between. The CDR3 runs to 15 residues. The germline V gene encodes CDR1 SGHRS and CDR2 YFSETQ. CDR3 region: CASSLANGYTGELFF. The CDR3 bases are TGCGCCAGCAGCTTGGCAAATGGTTACACCGGGGAGCTGTTTTTT.

The chain combines TRBV2 with TRBJ2-3; 7 bases align to TRBD2. Germline lookup yields CDR1 SNHLY and CDR2 FYNNEI. This CDR3 comprises 15 residues. The V and J ends lost 5 bases and 2 bases, in that order; junction bases with no gene match: 7. DNA of the CDR3: TGTGCCAGCAGTCAACTAGCGCCGTCCACAGATACGCAGTATTTT. Amino acids: CASSQLAPSTDTQYF.